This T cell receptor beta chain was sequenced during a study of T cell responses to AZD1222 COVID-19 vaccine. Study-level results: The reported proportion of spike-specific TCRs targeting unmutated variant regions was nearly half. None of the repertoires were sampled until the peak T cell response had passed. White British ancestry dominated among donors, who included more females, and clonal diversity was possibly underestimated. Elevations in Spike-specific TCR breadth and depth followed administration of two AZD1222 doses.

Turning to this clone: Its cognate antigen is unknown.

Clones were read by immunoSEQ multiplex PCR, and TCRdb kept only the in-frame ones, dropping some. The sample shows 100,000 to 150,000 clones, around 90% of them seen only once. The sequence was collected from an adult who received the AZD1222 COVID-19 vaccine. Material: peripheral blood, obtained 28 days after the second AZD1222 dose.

The CDR3 spells CASSPGTVDTGELFF. The CDR3 DNA sequence: TGTGCCAGCAGCCCCGGGACAGTCGACACCGGGGAGCTGTTTTTT. V and J are TRBV9 and TRBJ2-2; 7 nucleotides align to TRBD1. Trimming cost V 4 bases and J 3 bases; bases outside gene matches: 6. Per the germline V gene, CDR1 is SGDLS and CDR2 is YYNGEE. The CDR3 has 15 amino acids.